These T cell receptor beta chains were read from a single sample in a study of shared clonotypes between healthy human individuals. The repertoire was sequenced with immunoSEQ multiplex PCR; TCRdb's copy has only in-frame clones and lacks some. This table has about 2 million clones, 85% to 95% appearing once. Sequencing used naive CD4+ T cells sorted from blood. The origin of the receptors is a man aged 18 to 35 in good health. The CDR3 runs from the conserved cysteine through the conserved F or W. Fields, in order: clone size, D gene, V gene, J gene, CDR3 DNA, CDR3 protein. A D gene is named only where the DNA matches it firmly. Clone size is not always given. Where it is, it says once, few, many or a class for expanded clones.

size: NA; D: NA; V: TRBV30; J: TRBJ2-3; DNA: TGTGCCTGGAGTGCCCACGACGGGATGGATACGCAGTATTTT; CDR3: CAWSAHDGMDTQYF
size: NA; D: TRBD1; V: TRBV6-6; J: TRBJ1-6; DNA: TGTGCCAGCAGTCCCCCCGGGACAGCGAATTCACCCCTCCACTTT; CDR3: CASSPPGTANSPLHF
size: once; D: NA; V: TRBV5-1; J: TRBJ2-1; DNA: TGCGCCAGCACCTGGGGGTTCTACAATGAGCAGTTCTTC; CDR3: CASTWGFYNEQFF
size: NA; D: NA; V: TRBV7-7; J: TRBJ1-1; DNA: TGTGCTAGCAGCTCATCCCCCGGCACTGAAGCTTTCTTT; CDR3: CASSSSPGTEAFF
size: NA; D: NA; V: TRBV4-3; J: TRBJ2-7; DNA: TGCGCCAGCAGCCAAGATAGTGGCACTTACGAGCAGTACTTC; CDR3: CASSQDSGTYEQYF
size: NA; D: TRBD2; V: TRBV29-1; J: TRBJ2-1; DNA: TGCAGCGTCCGCGGGACTAGCGGGGGGTCCGCCAATGAGCAGTTCTTC; CDR3: CSVRGTSGGSANEQFF
size: NA; D: NA; V: TRBV19; J: TRBJ1-2; DNA: TGTGCCAGTAGTATAGCGGACAGAGAGAGCTATGGCTACACCTTC; CDR3: CASSIADRESYGYTF
size: NA; D: NA; V: TRBV6-6; J: TRBJ1-1; DNA: TGTGCCAGCAGTTACGGTACGGGGCAGCTGAACACTGAAGCTTTCTTT; CDR3: CASSYGTGQLNTEAFF
size: NA; D: NA; V: TRBV10-1; J: TRBJ2-3; DNA: TGCGCCATAACAGGTGGGGGAGCCGGAGGGGGCACAGATACGCAGTATTTT; CDR3: CAITGGGAGGGTDTQYF
size: NA; D: TRBD1; V: TRBV11-2; J: TRBJ2-7; DNA: TGTGCCAGCAGTCGCGTTACAGGGGGCGCGCCCTACGAGCAGTACTTC; CDR3: CASSRVTGGAPYEQYF
size: NA; D: TRBD1; V: TRBV28; J: TRBJ1-2; DNA: TGTGCCAGCAGTCCCGGGACAGGGAACTATGGCTACACCTTC; CDR3: CASSPGTGNYGYTF
size: NA; D: TRBD1; V: TRBV5-1; J: TRBJ1-2; DNA: TGCGCCAGCAGCTTGGCCCAGACAGGGGTTAGCTACACCTTC; CDR3: CASSLAQTGVSYTF
size: NA; D: NA; V: TRBV6-1; J: TRBJ1-6; DNA: TGTGCCAGCAGTGAAGAGGGTTGGCAGGGGAATTCACCCCTCCACTTT; CDR3: CASSEEGWQGNSPLHF
size: NA; D: NA; V: TRBV10-1; J: TRBJ2-7; DNA: TGCGCCAGCAGTGAGACGCAGGGCTCCTACGAGCAGTACTTC; CDR3: CASSETQGSYEQYF
size: NA; D: NA; V: TRBV29-1; J: TRBJ1-1; DNA: TGTCGGGAGAACACTGAAGCTTTCTTT; CDR3: CRENTEAFF
size: NA; D: NA; V: TRBV5-4; J: TRBJ1-1; DNA: TGTGCCAGCAGCTTGGTTGGGTCGAGGGACACTGAAGCTTTCTTT; CDR3: CASSLVGSRDTEAFF
size: NA; D: NA; V: TRBV4-1; J: TRBJ2-5; DNA: TGCGCCAGCAGCCAAGGTAGGATGGGGCGCACGCAAGAGACCCAGTACTTC; CDR3: CASSQGRMGRTQETQYF
size: NA; D: NA; V: TRBV2; J: TRBJ1-6; DNA: TGTGCCACCTGTTTTCGGCAGGCTCCCTCACCCCTCCACTTT; CDR3: CATCFRQAPSPLHF
size: once; D: TRBD2; V: TRBV7-9; J: TRBJ2-3; DNA: TGTGCCAGCAGCGGGGGACTAGCGGGCAACACAGATACGCAGTATTTT; CDR3: CASSGGLAGNTDTQYF
size: once; D: TRBD1; V: TRBV7-9; J: TRBJ1-1; DNA: TGTGCCAGCAGCCCAGGGGACAGAGGCACTGAAGCTTTCTTT; CDR3: CASSPGDRGTEAFF
size: NA; D: TRBD1; V: TRBV6-5; J: TRBJ2-7; DNA: TGTGCCAGCAGTTACTCGGCCCTCGAACAGGGGAGCGAGCAGTACTTC; CDR3: CASSYSALEQGSEQYF
size: NA; D: TRBD1; V: TRBV7-9; J: TRBJ1-2; DNA: TGTGCCAGCAGCCAATCCGGGACAGGGGTACATGGCTACACCTTC; CDR3: CASSQSGTGVHGYTF
size: NA; D: NA; V: TRBV5-1; J: TRBJ2-1; DNA: TGCGCCAGCTCCCCCTGGCTAGCGCAATACAATGAGCAGTTCTTC; CDR3: CASSPWLAQYNEQFF
size: NA; D: NA; V: TRBV10-3; J: TRBJ1-5; DNA: TGTGCCATCAGTGGGACTGAACAGGGTATTCAGCCCCAGCATTTT; CDR3: CAISGTEQGIQPQHF
size: NA; D: NA; V: TRBV5-6; J: TRBJ1-2; DNA: TGTGCCAGTTTCCGGACAGCTTTTCCCTATGGCTACACCTTC; CDR3: CASFRTAFPYGYTF
size: NA; D: TRBD1; V: TRBV7-9; J: TRBJ2-7; DNA: TGTGCCAGCAGCCCGACAGGGGGCGGCTACGAGCAGTACTTC; CDR3: CASSPTGGGYEQYF
size: NA; D: NA; V: TRBV5-1; J: TRBJ2-7; DNA: TGCGCCAGCAGCGAAGAGGACAGAACCTACGAGCAGTACTTC; CDR3: CASSEEDRTYEQYF
size: NA; D: TRBD1; V: TRBV4-2; J: TRBJ2-1; DNA: TGTGCCAGCAGCCGGGGACAGGGGGGCGATGAGCAGTTCTTC; CDR3: CASSRGQGGDEQFF
size: NA; D: NA; V: TRBV18; J: TRBJ2-2; DNA: TGTGCCAGCTCACCCCGACACGCAGACACCGGGGAGCTGTTTTTT; CDR3: CASSPRHADTGELFF
size: NA; D: TRBD1; V: TRBV9; J: TRBJ2-2; DNA: TGTGCCAGCAACAGGGTTCAAACAGGGGCCGGGGAGCTGTTTTTT; CDR3: CASNRVQTGAGELFF
size: NA; D: NA; V: TRBV7-2; J: TRBJ2-4; DNA: TGTGCCAGCAGCATCAAAGGAGCCAAAAACATTCAGTACTTC; CDR3: CASSIKGAKNIQYF
size: NA; D: NA; V: TRBV28; J: TRBJ2-7; DNA: TGTGCCAGCACGGCTGCATCTCTTAGCTCCTACGAGCAGTACTTC; CDR3: CASTAASLSSYEQYF
size: NA; D: TRBD1; V: TRBV10-3; J: TRBJ1-5; DNA: TGTGCCATCAGTGATGGGGCAGGGGGCCTGCCCCAGCATTTT; CDR3: CAISDGAGGLPQHF
size: NA; D: NA; V: TRBV6-1; J: TRBJ2-3; DNA: TGTGCCAGCAGTTCGTCAGTAACCTCCACAGATACGCAGTATTTT; CDR3: CASSSSVTSTDTQYF
size: NA; D: TRBD2; V: TRBV7-2; J: TRBJ2-3; DNA: TGTGCCAGCAGCTTAGCAGGAGGACTAGCGGGAGTTAGCACAGATACGCAGTATTTT; CDR3: CASSLAGGLAGVSTDTQYF
size: once; D: TRBD2; V: TRBV4-3; J: TRBJ2-3; DNA: TGCGCCAGCAGTCAGCAAGCGGGACTCACAGATACGCAGTATTTT; CDR3: CASSQQAGLTDTQYF
size: NA; D: NA; V: TRBV4-3; J: TRBJ2-1; DNA: TGCGCCAGCAGCCAAGACAGTTACAATGAGCAGTTCTTC; CDR3: CASSQDSYNEQFF
size: NA; D: TRBD1; V: TRBV2; J: TRBJ2-3; DNA: TGTGCCAGCAGTAACAGGGGGGTGACAGATACGCAGTATTTT; CDR3: CASSNRGVTDTQYF
size: NA; D: NA; V: TRBV7-2; J: TRBJ1-2; DNA: TGTGCCAGCAGCTTAAGACCTGAGTATGGCTACACCTTC; CDR3: CASSLRPEYGYTF
size: NA; D: NA; V: TRBV5-1; J: TRBJ1-2; DNA: TGCGCCAGCAGCTCGGGACGGGGACCCTATGGCTACACCTTC; CDR3: CASSSGRGPYGYTF
size: once; D: NA; V: TRBV10-3; J: TRBJ2-7; DNA: TGTGCCATCACCCCCGGACAGTCCTACGAGCAGTACTTC; CDR3: CAITPGQSYEQYF
size: NA; D: NA; V: TRBV5-6; J: TRBJ1-3; DNA: TGTGCCAGCAGCTTGCAGGGGGGAAACACCATATATTTT; CDR3: CASSLQGGNTIYF
size: NA; D: TRBD1; V: TRBV19; J: TRBJ1-5; DNA: TGTGCCAGTAGCGATACAGGGGTCTCCAATCAGCCCCAGCATTTT; CDR3: CASSDTGVSNQPQHF
size: NA; D: NA; V: TRBV6-6; J: TRBJ2-4; DNA: TGTGCCAGCAGTTACCGGCCGGGACAATACATTCAGTACTTC; CDR3: CASSYRPGQYIQYF
size: NA; D: NA; V: TRBV5-6; J: TRBJ2-1; DNA: TGTGCCAGCAGCTCGACCATTTCGGGGGCCAATGAGCAGTTCTTC; CDR3: CASSSTISGANEQFF
size: once; D: NA; V: TRBV11-2; J: TRBJ1-3; DNA: TGTGCCAGCAGCCCACTACCCCGGGGGCGGGCGTCTGGAAACACCATATATTTT; CDR3: CASSPLPRGRASGNTIYF